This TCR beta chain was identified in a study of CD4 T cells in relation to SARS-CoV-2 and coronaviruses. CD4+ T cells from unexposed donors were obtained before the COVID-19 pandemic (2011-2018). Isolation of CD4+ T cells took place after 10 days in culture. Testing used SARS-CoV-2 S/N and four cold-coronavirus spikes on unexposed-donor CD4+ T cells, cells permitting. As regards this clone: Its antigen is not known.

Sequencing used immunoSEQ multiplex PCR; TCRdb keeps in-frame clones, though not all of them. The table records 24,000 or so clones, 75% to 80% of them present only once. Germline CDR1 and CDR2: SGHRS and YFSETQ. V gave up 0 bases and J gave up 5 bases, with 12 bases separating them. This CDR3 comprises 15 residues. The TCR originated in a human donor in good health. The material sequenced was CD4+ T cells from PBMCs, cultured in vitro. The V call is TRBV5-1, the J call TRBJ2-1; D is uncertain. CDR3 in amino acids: CASSLARIEDNEQFF. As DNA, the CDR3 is TGCGCCAGCAGCTTGGCCCGGATAGAGGACAATGAGCAGTTCTTC.